The source of this T cell receptor beta chain is a study of regulatory T cells in long-lasting Graves disease. Findings and limits, study-wide: Favored usage of TRBV28, TRBJ1-2 and TRBJ2-5 was recorded in persistent disease.

Time point here: newly diagnosed GD, antithyroid drugs for less than 3 months. PBMC RNA was the source of the TCR library. The CDR3 length is 16 residues. In germline, CDR1 is DFQATT, CDR2 SNEGSKA (reference sequence). The V segment lost 1 base and the J segment 5 bases; nucleotides outside the gene matches: 10. Notes on this clonotype: Its cognate antigen is unknown.

According to the study, TCR beta libraries were built with iRepertoire HTBI primers and CDR3-region Arm-PCR. TCRdb re-called the multiplex PCR reads with MiXCR, one entry per CDR3 protein. The sample consists of a few hundred thousand distinct CDR3 sequences, 16% of them appearing once. The data also belong to a second study, concerning T cells in Graves' hyperthyroidism and ophthalmopathy.

The TCR sequence derives from a man aged 35-49 years with Graves disease. V and J are TRBV20-1 and TRBJ2-5; 10 nucleotides align to TRBD2. Sequencing used peripheral blood mononuclear cells (PBMCs), obtained at new diagnosis, from a patient treated with antithyroid drugs. The CDR3 is CSARAGSGGWWETQYF. For the CDR3, the DNA is TGCAGTGCTAGAGCGGGTAGCGGGGGGTGGTGGGAGACCCAGTACTTC.